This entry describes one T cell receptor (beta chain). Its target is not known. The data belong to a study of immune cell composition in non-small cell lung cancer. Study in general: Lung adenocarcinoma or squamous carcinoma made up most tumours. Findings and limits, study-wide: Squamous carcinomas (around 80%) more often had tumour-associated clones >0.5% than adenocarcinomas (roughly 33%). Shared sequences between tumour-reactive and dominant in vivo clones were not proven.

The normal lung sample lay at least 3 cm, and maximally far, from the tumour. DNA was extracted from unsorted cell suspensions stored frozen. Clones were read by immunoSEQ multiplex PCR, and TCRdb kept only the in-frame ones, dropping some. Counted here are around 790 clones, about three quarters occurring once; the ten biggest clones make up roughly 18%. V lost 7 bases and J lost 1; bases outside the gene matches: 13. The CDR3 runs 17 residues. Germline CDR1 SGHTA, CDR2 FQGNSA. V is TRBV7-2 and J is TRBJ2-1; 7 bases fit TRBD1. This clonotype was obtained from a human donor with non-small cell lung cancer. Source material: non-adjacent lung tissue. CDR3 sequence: CASNQGQAPRSYNEQFF. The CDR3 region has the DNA TGTGCCAGCAACCAAGGACAGGCACCGCGATCCTACAATGAGCAGTTCTTC.